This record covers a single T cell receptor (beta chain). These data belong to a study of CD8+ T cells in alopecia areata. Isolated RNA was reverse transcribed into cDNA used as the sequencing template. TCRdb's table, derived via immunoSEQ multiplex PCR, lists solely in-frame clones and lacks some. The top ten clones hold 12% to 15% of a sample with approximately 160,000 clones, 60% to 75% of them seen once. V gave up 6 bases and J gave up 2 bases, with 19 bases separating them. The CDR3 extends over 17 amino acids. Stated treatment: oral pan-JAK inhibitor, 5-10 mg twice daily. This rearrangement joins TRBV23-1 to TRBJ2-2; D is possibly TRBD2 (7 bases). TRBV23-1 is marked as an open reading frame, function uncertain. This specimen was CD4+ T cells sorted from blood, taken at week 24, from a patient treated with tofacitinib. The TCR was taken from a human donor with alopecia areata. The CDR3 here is CASSFSPGGPNTGELFF. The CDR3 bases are TGCGCCAGCAGCTTTTCGCCGGGGGGCCCTAACACCGGGGAGCTGTTTTTT.